Given below is one TCR beta chain in context. The sample comes from a study of T cell responses to AZD1222 COVID-19 vaccine. With V trimmed by 2 bases and J by 5 bases, 11 bases remained unmatched. Germline lookup yields CDR1 SGDLS and CDR2 YYNGEE. This CDR3 contains 16 residues. The protocol was immunoSEQ multiplex PCR, while the TCRdb copy is restricted to in-frame clones and leaves out a portion. The repertoire holds more than 100,000 clones, with approximately 84% as singletons. The sequence came from an adult in good health. The chain recombines TRBV9 with TRBJ2-7; 9 nucleotides align to TRBD1. Sequencing was performed on peripheral blood, taken on day 0 of AZD1222 vaccination. CDR3 sequence reads: CASSVAGTGFFHEQYF. The CDR3 DNA reads TGTGCCAGCAGCGTGGCCGGGACAGGGTTCTTCCACGAGCAGTACTTC.